The following is a TCR beta chain sequence with its context. Its antigen remains unidentified. The sample belongs to a study of cytomegalovirus exposure and HLA in healthy donors. Study outcomes and limitations: Later on, analysis showed that most CMV-associated TCR beta chains appeared to be HLA-restricted.

PCR used 60 Vbeta primers and 13 Jbeta primers. Method: immunoSEQ multiplex PCR; TCRdb's copy keeps in-frame clones and lacks some. The data show more than 140,000 clones, 75% seen once. The CDR3 contains 15 residues. In germline, CDR1 is SEHNR, CDR2 FQNEAQ (reference sequence). V gene TRBV7-9 combines with J gene TRBJ2-5; 10 bases agree with TRBD1. The J call is doubtful: the DNA matches TRBJ2-7 better. The clonotype was recovered from a man in his forties in good health and CMV-seronegative. The sequenced sample was PBMCs. DNA for the CDR3: TGTGCCAGCAGCTTCTGGGACAGGGGAAAATACGAGCAGTACTTC. Translation: CASSFWDRGKYEQYF.